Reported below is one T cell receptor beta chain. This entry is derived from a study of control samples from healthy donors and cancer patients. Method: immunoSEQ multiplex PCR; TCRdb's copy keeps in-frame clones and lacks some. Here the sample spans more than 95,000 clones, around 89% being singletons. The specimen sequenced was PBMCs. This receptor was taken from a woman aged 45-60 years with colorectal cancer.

CDR3 in DNA: TGTGCCAGCAGTCGAGGGGGGACGAACACCGGGGAGCTGTTTTTT. It is translated as CASSRGGTNTGELFF. V is TRBV6-2 or TRBV6-3 and J is TRBJ2-2, with D perhaps given as TRBD1 or TRBD2 (6 bases each). Germline lookup yields CDR1 MNHEY and CDR2 SVGEGT. This CDR3 spans 15 amino acids. V dropped 5 bases and J dropped 0 bases, with 10 bases sitting between them.